The 32 T cell receptor beta chains reported below all come from one sample, sequenced in a study of blood T cells in healthy people across ages (dated by TCRdb to between 2014 and 2016). The method behind the library was 5' RACE. The sequencing machine was an Illumina HiSeq 2500. A second about 7 to 12 cycle PCR used a sample-barcoded 5' primer and a J-beta primer mix. TCRdb reprocessed the public reads (quality trimming at Q25 with fastp, clone calling with MiXCR) and kept in-frame beta chains. Records with the same CDR3 protein are collapsed into one entry carrying the most frequent genes and DNA. The sample includes about 1.8 million distinct CDR3 sequences, with roughly 50% observed a single time. The top ten hold approximately 2.1% of the sample. The sequenced sample was blood. These receptors were taken from a woman between 40 and 55 years old in good health.

This clonotype was seen a few times. V and J are TRBV6-2 or TRBV6-3 and TRBJ1-5, with a possible D match to TRBD1 (6 bases). This CDR3 is built from 17 residues. Germline V gene data show CDR1 as MNHEY and CDR2 as SVGEGT. V gave up 0 bases and J gave up 2 bases, with 14 bases separating them. DNA of the CDR3: TGTGCCAGCAGTTACTCGGGGGCGGGGGGCCGCAATCAGCCCCAGCATTTT. Amino acid sequence: CASSYSGAGGRNQPQHF.

This chain connects TRBV18 to TRBJ2-4; D is possibly TRBD2 (6 bases). V gave up 0 bases and J gave up 1 base, with 7 bases separating them. CDR1 and CDR2 from the germline V gene are KGHSH and LQKENI. CDR3 length: 15 amino acids. CDR3 sequence reads: CASSPPTSAKNIQYF. CDR3 nucleotides: TGTGCCAGCTCACCACCAACTAGCGCCAAAAACATTCAGTACTTC.

On this clonotype itself: A junction end diverges from the germline sequence, so it may reflect a read error. This sequence joins TRBV2 and TRBJ2-1; tentatively, D is TRBD1 (5 bases). CDR1 and CDR2 from the germline V gene are SNHLY and FYNNEI. The CDR3 is made up of 14 amino acids. CDR3 DNA: TGTGTCAGCAGTGAAGGGCAGGGAAGGCACCATCGGTTCTTC. Translating it yields CVSSEGQGRHHRFF.

This clonotype was seen at least ten times. The CDR3 sequence is CASSPPLRPGQGVVNTEAFF. CDR3 sequence (DNA): TGTGCCAGCAGCCCGCCTCTCCGTCCGGGACAGGGGGTGGTGAACACTGAAGCTTTCTTT. The chain joins TRBV4-2 to TRBJ1-1; 11 bases are a match to TRBD1. CDR3 size: 20 residues. Germline CDR1 LGHNA, CDR2 YNFKEQ. Unmatched junction bases numbered 16, after V lost 4 bases and J lost 0 bases.

Turning to this clonotype: The junction departs from the called germline gene at one end, perhaps through a read error. V is TRBV6-7 and J is TRBJ1-2; D call uncertain. TRBV6-7 belongs to the ORF category, with a function that is uncertain. This CDR3 spans 13 amino acids. CDR3 sequence: CASSHSLGYGYTF. CDR3 DNA: TGTGCCAGCAGTCACTCGTTAGGGTATGGCTACACCTTC.

This clonotype has just a few counts. The V and J genes are TRBV5-1 and TRBJ2-5; 12 nucleotides line up with TRBD2. V was pared by 2 bases and J by 3 bases, with 8 bases of the junction left unmatched. The CDR3 extends over 17 amino acids. Germline V CDR1 and CDR2: SGHRS, YFSETQ. The CDR3 bases are TGCGCCAGCAGCTTAGCCCCTGGACTAGCGGGGAAAGAGACCCAGTACTTC. Encoded protein: CASSLAPGLAGKETQYF. Combining the CDR3 with reference TRBV5-1 and TRBJ2-5 gives the whole variable domain KAGVTQTPRYLIKTRGQQVTLSCSPISGHRSVSWYQQTPGQGLQFLFEYFSETQRNKGNFPGRFSGRQFSNSRSEMNVSTLELGDSALYLCASSLAPGLAGKETQYFGPGTRLLVL.

This clonotype was counted a few times. The genes are TRBV7-2 and TRBJ2-5, with 8 bases that match TRBD1. V dropped 4 bases and J dropped 5; count of bases not matched to a gene: 9. The CDR3 spans 15 residues. Germline values: CDR1 SGHTA, CDR2 FQGNSA. CDR3 sequence: CASSSIGQGAETQYF. CDR3 DNA: TGTGCCAGCAGCTCTATCGGACAGGGCGCGGAGACCCAGTACTTC.

The genes are TRBV2 and TRBJ2-1, with 16 bases fitting TRBD2. The CDR3 has 15 amino acids. CDR1 is SNHLY, CDR2 FYNNEI, per germline. V lost 4 bases and J lost 12; bases outside the gene matches: 6. The CDR3: CASSALGLAGGMQFF. The CDR3 DNA sequence: TGTGCCAGCAGTGCTCTGGGACTAGCGGGGGGGATGCAGTTCTTC.

The gene calls are TRBV7-9 and TRBJ2-1; D remains unclear. The CDR3 runs to 16 residues. The V gene lost 4 bases and the J gene lost 4 bases, with 17 bases spanning the gap. Germline-derived CDR1 and CDR2 are SEHNR and FQNEAQ (reference sequence). In DNA, the CDR3 is TGTGCCAGCAGCTCCGACGGAAATTTACCGTACAATGAGCAGTTCTTC. Amino acid sequence: CASSSDGNLPYNEQFF.

The chain is built from TRBV7-2 and TRBJ2-1; no definite D call. The J call is in doubt because the DNA end fits TRBJ2-7 better. Germline V gene sequence: CDR1 SGHTA, CDR2 FQGNSA. This CDR3 comprises 14 residues. The DNA of the CDR3 is TGTGCCAGCAGCTTAGGGGAAGCCTACAATGAGCAGTACTTC. Residues: CASSLGEAYNEQYF.

The V call is TRBV4-3, the J call TRBJ2-3; TRBD1 matches at 8 bases. CDR1 is LGHNA, CDR2 YSLEER, per germline. V lost 4 bases and J lost 4; bases outside the gene matches: 10. This CDR3 comprises 16 residues. Written as DNA, the CDR3 is TGCGCCAGCAGCCGGACAGGGTTGAATACGGCAGATACGCAGTATTTT. It encodes CASSRTGLNTADTQYF.

This chain uses TRBV20-1 with TRBJ2-5; weak D call: TRBD1 (6 bases). The J call is doubtful: the DNA matches TRBJ2-7 better. There are 12 residues in the CDR3. Germline V gives CDR1 DFQATT, CDR2 SNEGSKA (reference sequence). CDR3 region: CSASRQAAEQYF. The DNA of the CDR3 is TGCAGTGCTAGTCGACAGGCAGCCGAGCAGTACTTC.

V usage is TRBV6-5 and J usage is TRBJ2-7, with a tentative D call TRBD1 (6 bases). Between the trimmed V and J ends, which lost 0 bases and 3 bases, there was a span of 15 bases. Germline-derived CDR1 and CDR2 are MNHEY and SVGAGI. CDR3 length: 16 amino acids. CDR3 bases: TGTGCCAGCAGTTACTCGACAGGTGGGGGTAGCTACGAGCAGTACTTC. Amino acids: CASSYSTGGGSYEQYF.

This clonotype was recorded once. The chain recombines TRBV7-9 with TRBJ2-3; D assignment may be TRBD1 or TRBD2 (6 bases each). Deletions cut 0 bases from V and 3 bases from J, with 16 bases between. Germline V gene lookup returns CDR1 SEHNR and CDR2 FQNEAQ (reference sequence). The CDR3 spans 17 residues. The CDR3 loop is CASSLARGRGRTDTQYF. CDR3 DNA: TGTGCCAGCAGCTTAGCGCGGGGCAGGGGTCGTACAGATACGCAGTATTTT.

This clonotype was seen more than once but under ten times. CDR3 protein: CASSSLGQGARSLNGYTF. CDR3 bases: TGTGCCAGCAGCTCACTGGGACAGGGAGCACGGTCTTTGAATGGCTACACCTTC. The chain employs TRBV7-9 and TRBJ1-2; 9 bases line up with TRBD1. The V gene's germline CDR1 is SEHNR and CDR2 FQNEAQ (reference sequence). The CDR3 runs 18 residues. V dropped 4 bases and J dropped 6; count of bases not matched to a gene: 18.

This chain connects TRBV9 to TRBJ2-1; D may be TRBD1 (5 bases). The CDR3 runs to 17 residues. Germline V CDR1 and CDR2: SGDLS, YYNGEE. V gave up 0 bases and J gave up 5 bases, with 18 bases separating them. This CDR3 reads CASSVEATALPDNEQFF. CDR3 DNA sequence: TGTGCCAGCAGCGTAGAAGCGACAGCCCTGCCTGACAATGAGCAGTTCTTC.

The chain has TRBV7-2 and TRBJ1-2; D is unresolved. The CDR3 is 13 residues long. Germline loops: CDR1 SGHTA, CDR2 FQGNSA. V lost 4 bases, J lost 2 bases, and 8 bases lay in between. The CDR3 DNA follows: TGTGCCAGCAGCTGGTCCAAAAACTATGGCTACACCTTC. As protein: CASSWSKNYGYTF.

The chain links TRBV7-8 to TRBJ2-6; 11 bases line up with TRBD1. The CDR3 length is 16 residues. Germline trimming cut 8 bases from V and 3 bases from J; bases unmatched to any gene: 6. CDR1 SGHVS and CDR2 FQNEAQ come from the germline V gene. In nucleotides, the CDR3 is TGTGCCAGCCCGGACAGGGGGCTGGGTGGGGCCAACGTCCTGACTTTC. This gives the protein CASPDRGLGGANVLTF.

This chain joins TRBV24-1 and TRBJ2-2, with D perhaps TRBD1 (6 bases). Trimming removed 0 bases from V and 1 base from J, with 11 bases in between. Germline values: CDR1 KGHDR, CDR2 SFDVKD. The CDR3 is 17 amino acids. This CDR3 is CATSDLRDTMNTGELFF. CDR3 coding DNA: TGTGCCACCAGTGATTTGCGGGACACCATGAACACCGGGGAGCTGTTTTTT.

This sequence joins TRBV6-1 and TRBJ2-3, with 10 bases fitting TRBD2. The CDR3 is 15 amino acids. V was pared by 6 bases and J by 4 bases, with 7 bases of the junction left unmatched. Germline-derived CDR1 and CDR2 are MNHNS and SASEGT. CDR3 in amino acids: CASSLSGGFSDTQYF. In DNA, the CDR3 is TGTGCCAGCAGCCTTAGCGGGGGGTTCTCAGATACGCAGTATTTT.

This clonotype has a handful of counts. The chain is built from TRBV4-1 and TRBJ2-7; TRBD1 is a possible D gene (6 bases). CDR3 length equals 16 residues. Germline values: CDR1 MGHRA, CDR2 YSYEKL. V lost 0 bases to trimming and J lost 2 bases, with 14 bases between them. CDR3 coding DNA: TGCGCCAGCAGCCAAGAATTGGACAGCTACACCTACGAGCAGTACTTC. Translated, it gives CASSQELDSYTYEQYF.

The chain couples TRBV27 to TRBJ2-7; D is possibly TRBD1 (6 bases). V gave up 4 bases and J gave up 4 bases, with 17 bases separating them. This CDR3 is 15 amino acids long. CDR1 is MNHEY and CDR2 is SMNVEV in the germline V gene (reference sequence). DNA of the CDR3: TGTGCCAGCAGTTCTTTGGTCAGGGGATTTTACGAGCAGTACTTC. Protein: CASSSLVRGFYEQYF.

CDR3 nucleotides: TGTGCCAGCAGCTTAGGCGCCACATCTAACTATGGCTACACCTTC. Its protein is CASSLGATSNYGYTF. This chain links TRBV11-2 with TRBJ1-2; unclear D gene. The CDR3 has 15 amino acids. Germline V gene data show CDR1 as SGHAT and CDR2 as FQNNGV. V shed 1 base and J shed 0 bases, with 9 bases lying between them. Variable domain in full (rest from reference TRBV11-2 and TRBJ1-2): EAGVAQSPRYKIIEKRQSVAFWCNPISGHATLYWYQQILGQGPKLLIQFQNNGVVDDSQLPKDRFSAERLKGVDSTLKIQPAKLEDSAVYLCASSLGATSNYGYTFGSGTRLTVV.

The V and J genes are TRBV27 and TRBJ2-7; maybe TRBD1 (6 bases). This CDR3 has 14 residues. CDR1 MNHEY and CDR2 SMNVEV come from the germline V gene (reference sequence). V was cut by 5 bases and J by 6 bases, with 17 bases left in between. The CDR3 loop is CASSPAGEFGEQYF. The CDR3 nucleotides are TGTGCCAGCAGTCCGGCAGGGGAATTTGGCGAGCAGTACTTC.

This rearrangement joins TRBV6-2 or TRBV6-3 to TRBJ2-5, with a tentative D call TRBD2 (5 bases). The CDR3 has 14 residues. V was cut by 10 bases and J by 5 bases, with 20 bases left in between. The V gene's germline CDR1 is MNHEY and CDR2 SVGEGT. The CDR3 region is CATTLDGGRETQYF. The CDR3 DNA reads as TGTGCCACCACCCTGGATGGAGGAAGGGAGACCCAGTACTTC.

This clonotype showed up just a few times. The chain has TRBV5-8 and TRBJ1-2, with D possibly TRBD1 on 5 matching bases. The CDR3 contains 17 residues. V shed 4 bases and J shed 1 base, with 20 bases lying between them. Germline V gene data show CDR1 as SGHTS and CDR2 as YDEGEE. CDR3 residues: CASSPTLGDDLNYGYTF. The CDR3 region has the DNA TGTGCCAGCAGCCCGACCTTGGGGGACGACCTTAACTATGGCTACACCTTC. Together with reference TRBV5-8 and TRBJ1-2, the CDR3 gives the full variable domain: EAGVTQSPTHLIKTRGQQATLRCSPISGHTSVYWYQQALGLGLQFLLWYDEGEERNRGNFPPRFSGRQFPNYSSELNVNALELEDSALYLCASSPTLGDDLNYGYTFGSGTRLTVV.

The rearrangement links TRBV7-2 to TRBJ2-1; 7 bases fit TRBD2. Germline V lookup: CDR1 SGHTA, CDR2 FQGNSA. This CDR3 region has 14 residues. The V gene end was trimmed by 5 bases and the J gene end by 4 bases; junction bases not matched to a gene: 5. The DNA of the CDR3 is TGTGCCAGCAGCAAAGCGGGGCTTTACAATGAGCAGTTCTTC. Translation: CASSKAGLYNEQFF.

The table lists this clonotype with a few counts. The rearrangement links TRBV4-3 to TRBJ1-6; D not resolved. CDR3 length: 14 residues. V lost 1 base, J lost 3 bases, and 4 bases lay in between. Germline V gives CDR1 LGHNA, CDR2 YSLEER. The CDR3: CASSQVLYNSPLHF. The CDR3 DNA is TGCGCCAGCAGCCAAGTACTCTATAATTCACCCCTCCACTTT.

This clonotype occurred many times. The chain uses TRBV5-5 and TRBJ2-3; D may correspond to TRBD1 or TRBD2 (5 bases each). Trimming cost V 4 bases and J 6 bases, with 9 bases left between them. The CDR3 spans 12 residues. CDR1 and CDR2 from the germline V gene are SGHKS and YYEKEE (reference sequence). As DNA, the CDR3 is TGTGCCAGCAGCCGGGACGCTGATACGCAGTATTTT. It is translated as CASSRDADTQYF.

V usage is TRBV15 and J usage is TRBJ2-3, with 7 bases identical to TRBD2. CDR1 is LNHNV and CDR2 is YYDKDF in the germline V gene (reference sequence). This CDR3 is built from 16 residues. With V trimmed by 5 bases and J by 2 bases, 10 bases remained unmatched. CDR3 sequence: CATSGRGTENTDTQYF. CDR3 bases: TGTGCCACCAGCGGGAGGGGCACGGAGAACACAGATACGCAGTATTTT.

About this clonotype: A read error may account for a junction end that differs from germline. The chain carries TRBV7-9 and TRBJ2-1, with 8 nucleotides matching TRBD2. CDR1 and CDR2 (germline): SEHNR, FQNEAQ (reference sequence). This CDR3 spans 15 amino acids. The CDR3 region is CASSPGGVAAWELFF. In DNA, the CDR3 is TGTGCCAGCAGCCCCGGGGGGGTAGCCGCCTGGGAGCTGTTCTTC.

This rearrangement joins TRBV13 to TRBJ2-3; 7 positions match TRBD2. The CDR3 runs to 15 residues. V trimming: 0 bases; J trimming: 4 bases; junction bases outside the gene matches: 4. CDR1 and CDR2 from the germline V gene are PRHDT and FYEKMQ (reference sequence). In nucleotides, the CDR3 is TGTGCCAGCAGCTTAGGCGCGGGGGTTCCAGATACGCAGTATTTT. Protein: CASSLGAGVPDTQYF.